The T cell receptor (beta chain) under discussion was sequenced for a study of glioma-infiltrating T cells. The iRepertoire nested amplicon-rescue multiplex PCR amplified TCR alpha and beta CDR3s from RNA. For one-step reverse transcription and amplification, about 85-400 ng of tissue mRNA or PBMC total RNA was used. A single record per CDR3 protein comes from TCRdb applying MiXCR to the multiplex PCR reads. This sample has around 20,000 distinct CDR3 sequences, with around 25% found just once. Study conclusions and caveats: Non-neoplastic patients had below-expected tissue-blood divergence, while all gliomas exceeded expectation.

This clonotype has at least ten counts. The antigen remains unidentified. The CDR3 runs to 9 residues. The germline V and J ends were trimmed by 3 bases and 7 bases, with 0 bases remaining between them. Germline V gives CDR1 SEHNR, CDR2 FQNEAQ (reference sequence). This TCR came from a human donor with low-grade glioma or glioblastoma, undergoing nonglioma brain surgery, or in good health (not recorded which). The sample was glioma tissue, nonneoplastic brain tissue, or PBMCs (not recorded which). This chain connects TRBV7-9 to TRBJ1-1; D remains ambiguous. The CDR3: CASSFEAFF. The CDR3 region has the DNA TGTGCCAGCAGCTTTGAAGCTTTCTTT.